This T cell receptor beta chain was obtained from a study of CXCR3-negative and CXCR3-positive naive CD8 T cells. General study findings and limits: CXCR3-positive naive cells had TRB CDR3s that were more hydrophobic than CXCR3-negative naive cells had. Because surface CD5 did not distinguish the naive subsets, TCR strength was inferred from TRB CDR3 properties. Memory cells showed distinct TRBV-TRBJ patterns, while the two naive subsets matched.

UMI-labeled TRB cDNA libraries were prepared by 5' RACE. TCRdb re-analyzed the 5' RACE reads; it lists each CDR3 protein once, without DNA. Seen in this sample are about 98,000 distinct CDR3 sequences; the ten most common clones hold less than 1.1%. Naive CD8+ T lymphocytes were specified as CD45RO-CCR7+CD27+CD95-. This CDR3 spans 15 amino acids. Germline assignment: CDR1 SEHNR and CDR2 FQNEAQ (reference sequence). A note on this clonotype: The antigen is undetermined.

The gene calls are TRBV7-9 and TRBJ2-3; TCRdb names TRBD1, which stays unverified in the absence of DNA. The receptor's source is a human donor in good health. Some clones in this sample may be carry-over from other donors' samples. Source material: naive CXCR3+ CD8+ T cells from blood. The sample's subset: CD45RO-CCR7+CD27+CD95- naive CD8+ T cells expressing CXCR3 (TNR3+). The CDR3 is CASSYTGQHTDTQYF.